This note documents a single T cell receptor (beta chain) sequence. This specimen belongs to a study of OX40 agonist ivuxolimab in advanced cancers. About the study: Patients treated during dose escalation were battling hepatocellular carcinoma, melanoma, renal cell or head and neck cancer. Partial responses, seen in three patients, involved one hepatocellular carcinoma and two cutaneous melanomas.

Assay used: immunoSEQ multiplex PCR; TCRdb lists only in-frame clones, some missing. The sample consists of about 50,000 clones, roughly 86% of them appearing once. With baseline, cycle 4 day 1, and cycle 7 day 1 as timepoints, blood was sampled. This CDR3 has 16 amino acids. V lost 6 bases and J lost 2, with 18 bases in between. CDR1 is MDHEN and CDR2 is SYDVKM in the germline V gene. The specimen comprised CD4+ or CD8+ T cells sorted from blood, sampled in a trial of the OX40 agonist ivuxolimab. The chain couples TRBV28 to TRBJ2-3; possible D gene TRBD1, 6 bases. The sequence was obtained from an adult with an advanced solid tumor such as melanoma, head and neck, liver or kidney cancer. CDR3 sequence (DNA): TGTGCCAGCAGCCGGACAGTTACCCTCCACACAGATACGCAGTATTTT. Protein product: CASSRTVTLHTDTQYF.